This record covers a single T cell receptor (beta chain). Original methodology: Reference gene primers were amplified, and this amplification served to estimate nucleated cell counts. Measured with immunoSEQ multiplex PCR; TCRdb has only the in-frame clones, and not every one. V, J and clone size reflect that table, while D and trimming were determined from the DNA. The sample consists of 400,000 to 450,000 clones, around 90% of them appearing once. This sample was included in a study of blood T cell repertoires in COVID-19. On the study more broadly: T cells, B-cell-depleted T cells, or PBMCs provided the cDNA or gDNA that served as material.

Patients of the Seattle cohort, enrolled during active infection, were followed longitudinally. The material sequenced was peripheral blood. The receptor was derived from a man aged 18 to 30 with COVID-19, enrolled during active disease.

The CDR3 here is CASSEGLAGGPYPDTQYF. The CDR3, as DNA: TGTGCCAGCAGTGAGGGTCTAGCGGGGGGGCCTTACCCAGATACGCAGTATTTT. This chain uses TRBV6-4 with TRBJ2-3; 12 bases match TRBD2. The V gene's germline CDR1 is MRHNA and CDR2 SNTAGT. J gave up 4 bases and V 3 bases, and 11 bases lay outside the gene matches. The CDR3 spans 18 residues.